This entry describes one TCR beta chain. This CDR3 has 15 residues. Germline CDR1 MRHNA, CDR2 SNTAGT. V was pared by 4 bases and J by 4 bases, with 15 bases between. The PCR ran on 60 Vbeta and 13 Jbeta primers. The assay was immunoSEQ multiplex PCR, and TCRdb's table has in-frame clones only and misses some. Among roughly 130,000 clones, roughly 88% were seen once, and the ten largest hold around 3%. This record comes from a study of cytomegalovirus exposure and HLA in healthy donors. Sequencing was carried out using PBMCs. The gene calls are TRBV6-4 and TRBJ2-3; tentatively, D is TRBD1 (5 bases). This receptor was identified in a woman between 18 and 29 years old in good health and CMV-seropositive. The CDR3 DNA reads TGTGCCAGCAGTGCTAAAGGGGCGGCCGCAGATACGCAGTATTTT. Amino acid sequence: CASSAKGAAADTQYF.